The T cell receptor beta chain described here comes from a study of blood T cell repertoires in COVID-19. About the study: Spain, Italy and the United States supplied samples that represented acute and convalescent COVID-19.

V lost 0 bases, J lost 4 bases, and 6 bases lay in between. This CDR3 contains 14 residues. Germline-derived CDR1 and CDR2 are MGHRA and YSYEKL. Under the authors' procedure: Quantification of nucleated cells was approximated via reference gene primer amplification. Profiled with immunoSEQ multiplex PCR; TCRdb holds only in-frame clones, not every one. That table is the source of V, J and clone size, and D and trimming were worked out from the DNA. The repertoire holds about 380,000 clones, 70% to 90% seen once, with 1% to 1.5% in the top ten. The chain is built from TRBV4-1 and TRBJ2-2; D uncertain. The TCR comes from a man aged 25-45 years who had recovered from COVID-19. Sequenced: PBMCs or T cells enriched from blood (not recorded which). The CDR3 DNA sequence: TGCGCCAGCAGCCAAGATTACGGCACCGGGGAGCTGTTTTTT. Its protein is CASSQDYGTGELFF.